The 19 T cell receptor beta chains below all came from one sample that was sequenced in a study of graft-versus-host responses after intestinal transplantation. Antigens for these TCRs are unknown. Sequencing was performed with immunoSEQ multiplex PCR; in TCRdb, only in-frame clones are kept and a portion is missing. The repertoire includes some 39,000 clones, nearly 95% of them detected once, and around 0.22% sits in the top ten. The sequencing used unstimulated CD8+ T cells sorted from spleen or lymph node cells, collected before transplant. The receptors originated from a human donor who was the organ donor for an intestinal transplant.

V usage is TRBV5-6 and J usage is TRBJ2-1; 10 bases align to TRBD1. Germline V CDR1 and CDR2: SGHDT, YYEEEE. The CDR3 length is 19 residues. Trimming cost V 3 bases and J 0 bases; bases outside gene matches: 12. The CDR3 spells CASSYSGTGARNSYNEQFF. CDR3 in DNA: TGTGCCAGCAGCTACTCCGGGACAGGGGCCCGAAACTCCTACAATGAGCAGTTCTTC.

This clone was detected only a few times. V gene TRBV6-1 combines with J gene TRBJ2-7; D gene ambiguous. The CDR3 is 15 amino acids. Trimming shortened V by 2 bases and J by 1 base, and 12 bases separated the two germline ends. Per germline, CDR1 MNHNS and CDR2 SASEGT. The CDR3 loop reads CASSEYSSLSYEQYF. The CDR3 nucleotides read TGTGCCAGCAGTGAATATTCGAGCCTGTCCTACGAGCAGTACTTC.

This chain links TRBV10-2 with TRBJ2-7; possible D gene TRBD1, 6 bases. This CDR3 comprises 13 residues. Germline lookup yields CDR1 WSHSY and CDR2 SAAADI. V lost 6 bases and J lost 1, with 10 bases in between. CDR3 sequence (DNA): TGCGCCAGCAGAGCAGGGGAGTCCTACGAGCAGTACTTC. Protein product: CASRAGESYEQYF.

This clone was seen a single time. The V and J genes are TRBV29-1 and TRBJ2-5, with a possible D match to TRBD1 (6 bases). Germline CDR1 SQVTM, CDR2 ANQGSEA. Trimming took off 3 bases at V and 5 bases at J, with 16 bases between the two ends. The CDR3 spans 14 residues. The chain's CDR3 is CSVDITRGGETQYF. The DNA for the CDR3 is TGCAGCGTTGACATTACCAGGGGCGGGGAGACCCAGTACTTC.

The V and J genes are TRBV9 and TRBJ1-6, with no clear D. Germline V gene sequence: CDR1 SGDLS, CDR2 YYNGEE. CDR3 size: 16 residues. With 0 bases removed from V and 2 bases from J, the gap between germline ends came to 9 bases. CDR3 in amino acids: CASSVGSEAYNSPLHF. Written as DNA, the CDR3 is TGTGCCAGCAGCGTAGGGTCAGAGGCCTATAATTCACCCCTCCACTTT.

This chain joins TRBV19 and TRBJ1-5; D gene uncertain. Germline lookup yields CDR1 LNHDA and CDR2 SQIVND (reference sequence). This CDR3 has 15 amino acids. V shed 3 bases and J shed 5 bases, with 14 bases lying between them. In DNA, the CDR3 is TGTGCCAGTAGTATCGAGGCAAGCGGGTATCAGCCCCAGCATTTT. Protein sequence: CASSIEASGYQPQHF.

V and J are TRBV28 and TRBJ2-3; D ambiguous. The germline V and J ends were trimmed by 5 bases and 3 bases, with 9 bases remaining between them. CDR3 size: 13 residues. Germline lookup yields CDR1 MDHEN and CDR2 SYDVKM. DNA of the CDR3: TGTGCCAGCAGTATAGGACGGACAGATACGCAGTATTTT. Amino acid sequence: CASSIGRTDTQYF.

The V call is TRBV5-1, the J call TRBJ2-1; 9 bases match TRBD2. V was clipped by 7 bases and J by 8 bases; unmatched bases: 7. The CDR3 extends over 13 amino acids. Per germline, CDR1 SGHRS and CDR2 YFSETQ. The CDR3 region is CASRGLAGDEQFF. CDR3 bases: TGCGCCAGCCGGGGACTAGCAGGGGATGAGCAGTTCTTC.

The V call is TRBV10-2, the J call TRBJ2-5; TRBD2 aligns across 8 bases. The germline V gene encodes CDR1 WSHSY and CDR2 SAAADI. After removal of 2 bases from V and 1 base from J, the junction contained 12 bases not matched to a gene. This CDR3 is 18 amino acids long. The CDR3 loop reads CASSEIPGLADLQETQYF. The DNA of the CDR3 is TGCGCCAGCAGTGAGATCCCCGGACTAGCCGACCTCCAAGAGACCCAGTACTTC.

V gene TRBV13 combines with J gene TRBJ1-1; 10 bases line up with TRBD1. The CDR3 totals 15 residues. V trimming: 1 base; J trimming: 2 bases; junction bases outside the gene matches: 1. CDR1 and CDR2 (germline): PRHDT, FYEKMQ (reference sequence). The CDR3 coding sequence is TGTGCCAGCAGCTTAGCGACAGGGGGCAACACTGAAGCTTTCTTT. Translating gives CASSLATGGNTEAFF.

This rearrangement joins TRBV2 to TRBJ2-1; TRBD2 aligns across 7 bases. With V trimmed by 8 bases and J by 0 bases, 4 bases remained unmatched. Germline lookup yields CDR1 SNHLY and CDR2 FYNNEI. This CDR3 is 14 amino acids long. The CDR3 spells CASHSGSSYNEQFF. CDR3 coding DNA: TGTGCCAGCCATAGCGGGTCCTCCTACAATGAGCAGTTCTTC.

This clone has only one observation. The genes are TRBV4-1 and TRBJ1-6; 7 nucleotides match TRBD1. With 2 bases clipped from V and 7 bases from J, the junction kept 8 bases outside the gene matches. The CDR3 consists of 16 residues. Per germline, CDR1 MGHRA and CDR2 YSYEKL. CDR3 loop: CASSQPSGDSNSPLHF. CDR3 coding DNA: TGCGCCAGCAGCCAACCGAGCGGGGACAGCAATTCACCCCTCCACTTT.

This rearrangement joins TRBV29-1 to TRBJ1-1; no clear D gene. The length of the CDR3 is 12 residues. Germline V gives CDR1 SQVTM, CDR2 ANQGSEA. The CDR3 loop reads CKAELMNTEAFF. CDR3 DNA sequence: TGCAAAGCGGAGTTAATGAACACTGAAGCTTTCTTT.

The V call is TRBV10-3, the J call TRBJ1-6, with 7 nucleotides matching TRBD1. The CDR3 sequence is 13 residues long. The ends lost 9 bases at V and 5 bases at J; junction bases unmatched: 4. The germline V gene encodes CDR1 ENHRY and CDR2 SYGVKD. CDR3 sequence reads: CAIGTAHNSPLHF. CDR3 bases: TGTGCCATTGGGACAGCCCATAATTCACCCCTCCACTTT.

The chain joins TRBV7-9 to TRBJ2-2; 8 bases line up with TRBD2. The CDR3 contains 15 residues. V was clipped by 1 base and J by 4 bases; unmatched bases: 2. Looked up from germline, CDR1 is SEHNR and CDR2 is FQNEAQ (reference sequence). CDR3 region: CASSLDRGGTGELFF. The CDR3 DNA is TGTGCCAGCAGCTTAGATCGGGGGGGCACCGGGGAGCTGTTTTTT.

This chain connects TRBV11-3 to TRBJ2-5; TRBD2 matches at 13 bases. The germline V gene has CDR1 SGHNT and CDR2 YENEEA. The CDR3 consists of 16 residues. Losses at the gene ends were 2 bases for V and 4 bases for J; bases not matched to a gene: 4. Here the CDR3 reads CASSLRTSGGGETQYF. CDR3 DNA sequence: TGTGCCAGCAGCTTACGAACTAGCGGGGGGGGAGAGACCCAGTACTTC.

The CDR3 region is CASSFTGNGYTF. The CDR3 DNA sequence: TGTGCCAGCAGCTTTACAGGGAATGGCTACACCTTC. The chain combines TRBV7-2 with TRBJ1-2; the D gene is possibly TRBD1 (6 bases). V lost 3 bases and J lost 6, with 8 bases in between. Germline assignment: CDR1 SGHTA and CDR2 FQGNSA. The CDR3 has 12 amino acids. The full variable domain, rest sourced from reference TRBV7-2 and TRBJ1-2, is GAGVSQSPSNKVTEKGKDVELRCDPISGHTALYWYRQSLGQGLEFLIYFQGNSAPDKSGLPSDRFSAERTGGSVSTLTIQRTQQEDSAVYLCASSFTGNGYTFGSGTRLTVV.

This chain connects TRBV6-5 to TRBJ1-5, with D possibly being TRBD1 (5 bases). V lost 0 bases and J 0 bases, leaving 9 bases between the germline ends. The CDR3 contains 16 residues. From germline, CDR1 is MNHEY and CDR2 SVGAGI. The CDR3 is CASSYSPTASNQPQHF. CDR3 DNA sequence: TGTGCCAGCAGTTACTCGCCGACAGCTAGCAATCAGCCCCAGCATTTT.

The chain links TRBV7-9 to TRBJ2-5; D not resolved. Germline lookup yields CDR1 SEHNR and CDR2 FQNEAQ (reference sequence). V lost 4 bases to trimming and J lost 4 bases, with 13 bases between them. The CDR3 sequence is 14 residues long. Written as DNA, the CDR3 is TGTGCCAGCAGCTACGTGGACCATTCAGAGACCCAGTACTTC. Its protein product is CASSYVDHSETQYF.